Detailed here is one T cell receptor beta chain. Its antigen is unknown. The PCR primers covered 54 TRBV and 13 TRBJ segments. The data were produced by immunoSEQ multiplex PCR, yet TCRdb's version contains in-frame clones alone and is incomplete. The sample records around 100,000 clones, around 92% being singletons. The germline V gene has CDR1 SGHRS and CDR2 YFSETQ. V shed 3 bases, J shed 4 bases, and the junction held 9 bases outside the gene matches. This CDR3 spans 15 amino acids. The entry originates in a study of T cell repertoires and HLA-DP antigens. About the study: One alloantigen had some eleven groove amino acid differences from self, the other one. Study results and limitations: Average cumulative frequency of previously undetected clones was 36.3% against one allele and roughly 49% against the other. Against both alloantigens, CD137+ clonality was similar, about 0.39.

The specimen sequenced was CD4+ T cells from PBMCs. The chain recombines TRBV5-1 with TRBJ1-2; 7 bases map to TRBD1. The sequence was collected from a woman between 18 and 29 years old in good health and CMV-seronegative. The CDR3 loop reads CASSSGPGQAYGYTF. The CDR3 coding sequence is TGCGCCAGCAGCTCGGGCCCTGGACAGGCCTATGGCTACACCTTC.